This T cell receptor (beta chain) was documented in a study of tumor-infiltrating lymphocytes in primary liver carcinoma. In the case of this clonotype: Germline is not matched at one junction end, which may reflect a read error.

RNA isolated from unsorted whole blood supplied the blood RNA, with germline DNA also extracted. Reverse transcription of about 500 ng total RNA with a constant-region primer produced TCR beta cDNA. Amplification in three nested multiplex PCR rounds with slightly modified ARM-PCR gave rise to TCR beta libraries. Each of the first two PCR rounds ran roughly 10 cycles with TRBV1-TRBV30 forward and C-beta reverse primers. TCRdb re-analysed the multiplex PCR reads in MiXCR, keeping a single row per CDR3 protein. The table has 150,000 to 200,000 distinct CDR3 sequences, about 61% seen once; the top ten hold about 7.1%. The CDR3 runs 14 residues. Germline V CDR1 and CDR2: SGHKS, YYEKEE (reference sequence).

The TCR comes from a woman aged 55-69 years with primary liver carcinoma and hepatitis B virus infection. Sequencing was done on a sample of peripheral blood. The V gene is TRBV5-5, the J gene TRBJ1-3; D call uncertain. The CDR3 spells CASSFEAAGNTIHF. The CDR3 bases are TGTGCCAGCAGCTTTGAGGCGGCGGGAAACACCATACATTTT.